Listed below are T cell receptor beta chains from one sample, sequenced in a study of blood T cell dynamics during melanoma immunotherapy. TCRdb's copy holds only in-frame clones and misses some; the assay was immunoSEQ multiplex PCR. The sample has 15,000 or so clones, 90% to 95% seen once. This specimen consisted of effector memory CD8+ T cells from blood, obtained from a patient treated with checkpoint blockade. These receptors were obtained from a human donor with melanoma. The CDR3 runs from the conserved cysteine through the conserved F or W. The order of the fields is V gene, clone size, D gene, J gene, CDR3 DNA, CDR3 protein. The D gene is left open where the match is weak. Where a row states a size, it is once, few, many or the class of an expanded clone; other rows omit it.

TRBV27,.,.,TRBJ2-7,TGTGCCAGCACTCACAGGCCCGATTCCTACGAGCAGTACTTC,CASTHRPDSYEQYF
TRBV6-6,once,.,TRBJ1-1,TGTGCCAGCAAAACAGTAGGGGACACTGAAGCTTTCTTT,CASKTVGDTEAFF
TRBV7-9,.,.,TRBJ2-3,TGTGCCAGCAGCTGGACCACAGATACGCAGTATTTT,CASSWTTDTQYF
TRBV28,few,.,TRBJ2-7,TGTGCCAGCAGTTCCCTAGGCTACGAGCAGTACTTC,CASSSLGYEQYF
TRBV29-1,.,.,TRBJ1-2,TGCAGCGTTGAGTCGGCTAACTATGGCTACACCTTC,CSVESANYGYTF
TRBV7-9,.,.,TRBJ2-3,TGTGCCAGCAGGTCAGGGCGTAGCACAGATACGCAGTATTTT,CASRSGRSTDTQYF
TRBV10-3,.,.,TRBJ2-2,TGTGCCATCAGTGACACAGGGACCACCGGGGAGCTGTTTTTT,CAISDTGTTGELFF
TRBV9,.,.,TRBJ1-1,TGTGCCAGCAGCCCACTAGGATATGAAGCTTTCTTT,CASSPLGYEAFF
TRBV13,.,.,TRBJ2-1,TGTGCCAGCAGCTTAGGGGGAGGCCCCTCCTACAATGAGCAGTTCTTC,CASSLGGGPSYNEQFF
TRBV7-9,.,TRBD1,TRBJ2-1,TGTGCCAGCAGCCTCGGGACAGGGGGCAATGAGCAGTTCTTC,CASSLGTGGNEQFF
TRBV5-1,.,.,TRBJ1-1,TGCGCCAGCAGACAGTCGATTATGAACACTGAAGCTTTCTTT,CASRQSIMNTEAFF
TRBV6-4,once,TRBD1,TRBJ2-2,TGTGCCAGCAGCCCGGGACAGGGGAAAACCCGGGGAGCTGTTTTT,CASSPGQGKTRGAVF
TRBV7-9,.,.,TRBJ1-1,TGTGCCAGCAGTTCACGGATCCAAGGCCCTGAAGCTTTCTTT,CASSSRIQGPEAFF
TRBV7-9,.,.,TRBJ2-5,TGTGCCAGCAGCCTGCAGCAAGAGACCCAGTACTTC,CASSLQQETQYF
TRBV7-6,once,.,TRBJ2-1,TGTGCCAGCAGCCCACAGTACATTAGACCCTACAATGAGCAGTTCTTC,CASSPQYIRPYNEQFF
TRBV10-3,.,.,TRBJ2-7,TGTGCCACTCAGGGAACCGACCCCTACGAGCAGTACTTC,CATQGTDPYEQYF
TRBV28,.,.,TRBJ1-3,TGTGCCATTAAAGACAGCTCTGGAAACACCATATATTTT,CAIKDSSGNTIYF
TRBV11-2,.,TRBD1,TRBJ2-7,TGTGCCAGCAGCAACGGATGGGACAGCCCGAACTACGAGCAGTACTTC,CASSNGWDSPNYEQYF
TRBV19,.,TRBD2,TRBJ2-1,TGTGCCAGTAGTGCGCGACTAGCGGGAGCCTACAATGAGCAGTTCTTC,CASSARLAGAYNEQFF
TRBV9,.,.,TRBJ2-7,TGTGCCAGCAGCGCCTGGGGCTCCTACGAGCAGTACTTC,CASSAWGSYEQYF
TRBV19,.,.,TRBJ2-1,TGTGCCAGTAGTATAGGTGGCAACAGCCTAAATGAGCAGTTCTTC,CASSIGGNSLNEQFF
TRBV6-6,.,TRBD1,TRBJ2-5,TGTGCCAGCAGTGACAGGGGGTGGGAGCAGTACTTC,CASSDRGWEQYF
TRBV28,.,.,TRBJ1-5,TGTGCCAGCAGTCCCAGGCGGGCCACCCAGCCCCAGCATTTT,CASSPRRATQPQHF
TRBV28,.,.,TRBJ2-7,TGTGCCAGCCTTATTTCGGGACACCTGAGCTCCTACGAGCAGTACTTC,CASLISGHLSSYEQYF
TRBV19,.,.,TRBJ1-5,TGTGCCAGTGACGGGTTCAATCAGCCCCAGCATTTT,CASDGFNQPQHF
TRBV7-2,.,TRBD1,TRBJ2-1,TGTGCCAGCAGCTTAGGGCCGGGACAGGGTAATAATGAGCAGTTCTTC,CASSLGPGQGNNEQFF
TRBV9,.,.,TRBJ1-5,TGTGCCAGCAGCGAGGGACATGGCAATCAGCCCCAGCATTTT,CASSEGHGNQPQHF
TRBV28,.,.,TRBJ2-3,TGTGCCAGCAGCCCCAGTGTGGCGGGAGATACGCAGTATTTT,CASSPSVAGDTQYF
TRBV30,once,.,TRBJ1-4,TGTGCCTGGAGTGTCCCCGGCTTTGAAAAACTGTTTTTT,CAWSVPGFEKLFF
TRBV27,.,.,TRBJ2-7,TGTGCCAGCAGTTACGAAAGCGGCTACGAGCAGTACTTC,CASSYESGYEQYF
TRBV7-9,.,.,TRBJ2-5,TGTGCCAGCAGCTTAGTAGTGGGAGAGCGGGAGACCCAGTACTTC,CASSLVVGERETQYF
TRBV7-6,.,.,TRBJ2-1,TGTGCCAGCAGCAACCAGGACACACCACCCTTGGATGAGCAGTTCTTC,CASSNQDTPPLDEQFF
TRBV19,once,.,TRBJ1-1,TGTGCCAGTAGTCCGACAGTAATGAACACTGAAGCTTTCTTT,CASSPTVMNTEAFF
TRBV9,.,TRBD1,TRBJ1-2,TGTGCCAGCAGCGTAGCCGCAGGGGGAGTCTATGGCTACACCTTC,CASSVAAGGVYGYTF
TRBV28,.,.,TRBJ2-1,TGTGCCAGCAGTCTCCGACTAACCGACAATGAGCAGTTCTTC,CASSLRLTDNEQFF
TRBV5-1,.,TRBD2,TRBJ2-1,TGCGCCAGCAGCTCCCTGGGGGGGAGGGCGTTGAATGAGCAGTTCTTC,CASSSLGGRALNEQFF
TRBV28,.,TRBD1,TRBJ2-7,TGTGCCAGCAGTATCCTCGACAGGGGGCGATACGAGCAGTACTTC,CASSILDRGRYEQYF
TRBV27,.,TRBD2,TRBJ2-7,TGTGCCAGCACTTACTCTAGCGGTTCCTACGAGCAGTACTTC,CASTYSSGSYEQYF
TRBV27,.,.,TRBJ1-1,TGTGCCAGCAGTTTATCGAGACGGGCTGGGGCCACTGAAGCTTTCTTT,CASSLSRRAGATEAFF
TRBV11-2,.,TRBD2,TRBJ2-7,TGTGCCAGCAGCTTAGCCGGGGGGGGCTACGAGCAGTACTTC,CASSLAGGGYEQYF
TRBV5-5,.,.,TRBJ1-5,TGTGCCAGCAGTTCCGACGGTTATAGCAATCAGCCCCAGCATTTT,CASSSDGYSNQPQHF
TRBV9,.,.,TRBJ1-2,TGTGCCAGCAGCGTAGGGGGTAGGCATGGCTACACCTTC,CASSVGGRHGYTF
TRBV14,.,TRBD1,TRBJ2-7,TGTGCCAGCAGCCCAGGGCCGGACAGGAGTTACGAGCAGTACTTC,CASSPGPDRSYEQYF
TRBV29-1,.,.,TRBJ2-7,TGCAGCGTTGAAGAGATAGGGAACGAGCAGTACTTC,CSVEEIGNEQYF
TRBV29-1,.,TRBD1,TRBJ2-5,TGCAGCGTATACTCAGGGGGCCCGCAAGAGACCCAGTACTTC,CSVYSGGPQETQYF
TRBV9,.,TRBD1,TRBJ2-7,TGTGCCAGCAGCGTAGTGGGGACAGGGGACGAGCAGTACTTC,CASSVVGTGDEQYF
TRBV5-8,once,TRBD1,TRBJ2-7,TGTGCCAGCAGCCAGAGGACAGGGGGATCAGCGGAGCAGTACTTC,CASSQRTGGSAEQYF
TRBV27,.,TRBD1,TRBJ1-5,TGTGCCAGCAGTTCCCGAGGACAGGGGGCTAATCAGCCCCAGCATTTT,CASSSRGQGANQPQHF
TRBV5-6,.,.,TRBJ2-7,TGTGCCAGCAGCCTGCAGGTCACCTACGAGCAGTACTTC,CASSLQVTYEQYF